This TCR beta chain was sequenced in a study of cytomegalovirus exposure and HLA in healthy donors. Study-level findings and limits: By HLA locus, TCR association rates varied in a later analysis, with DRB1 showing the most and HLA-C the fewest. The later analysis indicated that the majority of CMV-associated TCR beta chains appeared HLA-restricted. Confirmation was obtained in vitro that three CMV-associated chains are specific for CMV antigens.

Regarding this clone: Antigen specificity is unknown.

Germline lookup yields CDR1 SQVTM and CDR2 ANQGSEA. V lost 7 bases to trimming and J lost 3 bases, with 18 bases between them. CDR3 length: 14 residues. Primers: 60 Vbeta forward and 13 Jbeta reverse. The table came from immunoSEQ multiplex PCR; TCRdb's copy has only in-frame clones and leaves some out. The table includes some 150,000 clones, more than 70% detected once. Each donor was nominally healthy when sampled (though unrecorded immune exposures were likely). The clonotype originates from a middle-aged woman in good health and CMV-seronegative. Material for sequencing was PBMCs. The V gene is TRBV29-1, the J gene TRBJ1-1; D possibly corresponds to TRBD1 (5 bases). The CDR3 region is CSAKGVRVYTEAFF. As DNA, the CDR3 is TGCAGCGCCAAAGGGGTTAGGGTTTACACTGAAGCTTTCTTT. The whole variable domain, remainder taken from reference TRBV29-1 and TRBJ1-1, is SAVISQKPSRDICQRGTSLTIQCQVDSQVTMMFWYRQQPGQSLTLIATANQGSEATYESGFVIDKFPISRPNLTFSTLTVSNMSPEDSSIYLCSAKGVRVYTEAFFGQGTRLTVV.